This T cell receptor (beta chain) was identified during a study of tumor-infiltrating lymphocytes in oesophageal squamous cell carcinoma. TCRdb fed the PCR reads into MiXCR, producing one record per CDR3 protein. Of approximately 20,000 distinct CDR3 sequences in the sample, roughly 41% were seen once. What was sequenced was esophageal tumor tissue. This receptor was identified in a male donor with esophageal squamous cell carcinoma.

CDR3 sequence: CASSRRTEAFF. The DNA for the CDR3 is TGTGCCAGCAGCCGTAGGACTGAAGCTTTCTTT. This sequence joins TRBV12-3 or TRBV12-4 and TRBJ1-1; D is ambiguous. CDR3 length: 11 amino acids. V was cut by 6 bases and J by 5 bases, with 7 bases left in between.